This T cell receptor (beta chain) was captured in a study of T-cell reconstitution after alpha-beta-depleted transplantation in children. Preparation of the TCRbeta library was carried out with unique molecular identifiers. TCRdb reprocessed the PCR reads with MiXCR, giving one entry per CDR3 protein. The table includes hundreds of thousands of distinct CDR3 sequences, approximately 8% detected once. J gave up 4 bases and V 4 bases, and 3 bases lay outside the gene matches. CDR3 size: 16 residues. Study-level points and caveats: The main origin of T-cell counts and diversity one year after transplant was newly produced T cells. Some patients' high day-60 TCRbeta diversity was traced to surviving recipient T cells and thymic progenitors. Several hundred graft clones that had expanded were reportedly the source of alpha-beta T cells about two months after transplant.

This clonotype was observed many times. What it binds is unknown. This TCR came from a male patient under 18 who had a stem cell transplant for acute lymphoblastic leukemia, so the T cells may come from the graft donor. The sample consisted of PBMCs, mostly from graft donor cells, taken 180 days after TCRalphabeta/CD19-depleted stem cell transplant. V usage is TRBV12-3 or TRBV12-4 and J usage is TRBJ2-1, with 14 bases fitting TRBD2. The CDR3 loop reads CASSSGLAGAYNEQFF. CDR3 bases: TGTGCCAGCAGTTCGGGACTAGCGGGAGCTTACAATGAGCAGTTCTTC.